This entry features one TCR beta chain sequence. Its antigen is undetermined. 13 Jbeta primers and 60 Vbeta primers were used for the PCR. Sequencing was performed with immunoSEQ multiplex PCR; in TCRdb, only in-frame clones are kept and a portion is missing. The data show about 130,000 clones, more than 15% seen once. This entry belongs to a study of cytomegalovirus exposure and HLA in healthy donors. General study results and limits: Investigators reported more than 150 TCR beta chains as tied to cytomegalovirus.

Germline V lookup: CDR1 SGHNT, CDR2 YYREEE (reference sequence). Trimming shortened V by 0 bases and J by 2 bases, and 5 bases separated the two germline ends. The CDR3 sequence is 13 residues long. Material: PBMCs. The receptor was isolated from a female donor in good health and CMV-seropositive. This chain joins TRBV5-4 and TRBJ2-5; a possible D gene is TRBD1 (5 bases). The CDR3 nucleotides are TGTGCCAGCAGCTTGGAGGGGCAAGAGACCCAGTACTTC. Its translation is CASSLEGQETQYF.